This T cell receptor (beta chain) was identified during a study of blood T cell repertoires in COVID-19. The V gene's germline CDR1 is SGHDT and CDR2 YYEEEE. The CDR3 has 14 amino acids. V was cut by 4 bases and J by 6 bases, with 13 bases left in between. Data came from immunoSEQ multiplex PCR; TCRdb stores just in-frame clones and leaves some out. The sample includes just over 250,000 clones, more than 85% of them seen just once. The chain employs TRBV5-6 and TRBJ1-4; D call uncertain. The sample comprised peripheral blood. The sequence was obtained from a person aged 18 to 35 with COVID-19, enrolled during active disease. CDR3 region: CASSPGMGDEKLFF. For the CDR3, the DNA is TGTGCCAGCAGCCCGGGTATGGGAGATGAAAAACTGTTTTTT.